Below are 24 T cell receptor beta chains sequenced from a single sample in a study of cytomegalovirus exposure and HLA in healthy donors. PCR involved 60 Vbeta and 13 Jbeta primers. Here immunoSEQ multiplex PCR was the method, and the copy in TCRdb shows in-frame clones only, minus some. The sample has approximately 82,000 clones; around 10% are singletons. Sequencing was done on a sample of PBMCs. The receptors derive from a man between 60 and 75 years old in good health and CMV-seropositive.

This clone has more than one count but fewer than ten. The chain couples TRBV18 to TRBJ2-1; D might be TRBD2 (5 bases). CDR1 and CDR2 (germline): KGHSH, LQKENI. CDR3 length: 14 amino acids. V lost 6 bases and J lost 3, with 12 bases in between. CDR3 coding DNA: TGTGCCAGCTCTCGTTCCGGAGGCTACAATGAGCAGTTCTTC. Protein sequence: CASSRSGGYNEQFF.

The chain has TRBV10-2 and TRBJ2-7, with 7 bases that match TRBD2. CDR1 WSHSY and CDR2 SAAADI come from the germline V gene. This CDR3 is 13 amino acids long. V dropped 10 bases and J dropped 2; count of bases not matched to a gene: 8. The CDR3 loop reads CATVGEGTYEQYV. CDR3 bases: TGCGCCACGGTGGGGGAGGGGACCTACGAGCAGTACGTC.

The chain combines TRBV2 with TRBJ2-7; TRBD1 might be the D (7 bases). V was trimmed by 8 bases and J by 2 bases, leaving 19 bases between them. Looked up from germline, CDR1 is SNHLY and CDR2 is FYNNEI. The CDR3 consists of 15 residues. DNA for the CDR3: TGTGCCAGCCTCCAGGAGGGGGCGGGGACCTACGAGCAGTACTTC. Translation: CASLQEGAGTYEQYF.

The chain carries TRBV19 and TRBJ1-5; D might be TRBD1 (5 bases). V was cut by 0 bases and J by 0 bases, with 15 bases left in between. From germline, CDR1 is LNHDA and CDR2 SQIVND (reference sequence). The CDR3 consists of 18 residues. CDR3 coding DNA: TGTGCCAGTAGTATAGATCGTTACGGGACTGCTAGCAATCAGCCCCAGCATTTT. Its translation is CASSIDRYGTASNQPQHF. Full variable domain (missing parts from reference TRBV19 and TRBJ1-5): DGGITQSPKYLFRKEGQNVTLSCEQNLNHDAMYWYRQDPGQGLRLIYYSQIVNDFQKGDIAEGYSVSREKKESFPLTVTSAQKNPTAFYLCASSIDRYGTASNQPQHFGDGTRLSIL.

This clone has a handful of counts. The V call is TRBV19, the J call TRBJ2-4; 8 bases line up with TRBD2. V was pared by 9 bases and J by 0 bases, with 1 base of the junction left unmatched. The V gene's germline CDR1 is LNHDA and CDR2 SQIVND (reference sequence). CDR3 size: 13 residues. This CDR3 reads CASGGVAKNIQYF. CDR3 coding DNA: TGTGCCAGCGGGGGGGTAGCCAAAAACATTCAGTACTTC.

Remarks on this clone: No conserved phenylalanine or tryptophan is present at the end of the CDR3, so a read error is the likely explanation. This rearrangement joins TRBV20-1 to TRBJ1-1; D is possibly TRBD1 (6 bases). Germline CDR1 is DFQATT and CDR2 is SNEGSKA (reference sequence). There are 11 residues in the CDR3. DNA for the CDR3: TGCAGGGCAGGGGCAAACACTGAAGCTTTCCTT. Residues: CRAGANTEAFL.

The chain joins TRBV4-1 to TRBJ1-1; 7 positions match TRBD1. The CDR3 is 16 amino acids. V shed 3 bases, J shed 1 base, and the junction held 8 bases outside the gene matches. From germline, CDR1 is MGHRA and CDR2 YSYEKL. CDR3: CASSQGEQGRNTEAFF. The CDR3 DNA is TGCGCCAGCAGCCAGGGGGAACAGGGGAGGAACACTGAAGCTTTCTTT.

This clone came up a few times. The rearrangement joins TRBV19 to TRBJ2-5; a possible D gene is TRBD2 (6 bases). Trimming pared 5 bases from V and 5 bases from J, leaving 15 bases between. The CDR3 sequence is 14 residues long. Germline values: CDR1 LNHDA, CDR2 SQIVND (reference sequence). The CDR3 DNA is TGTGCCAGTAGTTCCTACCAAGGGAGGGAGACCCAGTACTTC. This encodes CASSSYQGRETQYF. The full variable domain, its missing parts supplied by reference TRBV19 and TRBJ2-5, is DGGITQSPKYLFRKEGQNVTLSCEQNLNHDAMYWYRQDPGQGLRLIYYSQIVNDFQKGDIAEGYSVSREKKESFPLTVTSAQKNPTAFYLCASSSYQGRETQYFGPGTRLLVL.

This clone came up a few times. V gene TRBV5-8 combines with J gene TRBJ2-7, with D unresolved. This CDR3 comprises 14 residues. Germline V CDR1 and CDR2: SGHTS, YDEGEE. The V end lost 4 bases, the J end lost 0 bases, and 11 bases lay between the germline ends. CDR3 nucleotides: TGTGCCAGCAGCCTTTCCGGGTCCTCCTACGAGCAGTACGTC. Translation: CASSLSGSSYEQYV.

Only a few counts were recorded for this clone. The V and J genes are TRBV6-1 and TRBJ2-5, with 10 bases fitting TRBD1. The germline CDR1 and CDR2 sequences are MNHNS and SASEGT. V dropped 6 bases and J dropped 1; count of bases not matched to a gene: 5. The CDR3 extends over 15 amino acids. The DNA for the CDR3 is TGTGCCAGCAGCGCCCGGGACAGGGGCCAAGAGACCCAGTACTTC. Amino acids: CASSARDRGQETQYF.

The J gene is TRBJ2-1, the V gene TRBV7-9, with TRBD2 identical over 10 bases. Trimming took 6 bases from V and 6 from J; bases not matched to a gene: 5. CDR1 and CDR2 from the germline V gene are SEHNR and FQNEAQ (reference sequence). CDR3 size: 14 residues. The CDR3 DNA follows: TGTGCCAGCAGGACTAGCGGGCCCCGCAATGAGCAGTTCTTC. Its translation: CASRTSGPRNEQFF.

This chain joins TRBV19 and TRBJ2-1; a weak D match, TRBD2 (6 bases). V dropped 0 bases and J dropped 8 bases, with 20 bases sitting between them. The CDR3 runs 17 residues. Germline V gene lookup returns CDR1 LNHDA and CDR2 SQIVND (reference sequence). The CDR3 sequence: CASSIDLASEVQDEQFF. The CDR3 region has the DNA TGTGCCAGTAGTATAGATCTAGCGAGCGAGGTCCAGGATGAGCAGTTCTTC.

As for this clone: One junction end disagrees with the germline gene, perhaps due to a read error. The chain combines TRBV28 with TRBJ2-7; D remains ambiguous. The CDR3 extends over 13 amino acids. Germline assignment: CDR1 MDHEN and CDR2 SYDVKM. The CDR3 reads CASSLSRAYEQYF. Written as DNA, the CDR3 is TGTGCCAGTAGTTTGAGCCGAGCCTACGAGCAGTACTTC.

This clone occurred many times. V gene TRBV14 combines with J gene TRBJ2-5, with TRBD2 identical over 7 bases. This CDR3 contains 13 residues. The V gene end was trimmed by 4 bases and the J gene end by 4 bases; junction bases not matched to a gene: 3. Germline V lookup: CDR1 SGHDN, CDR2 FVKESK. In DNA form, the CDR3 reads TGTGCCAGCAGCCCCTGGGGGGGAGAGACCCAGTACTTC. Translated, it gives CASSPWGGETQYF.

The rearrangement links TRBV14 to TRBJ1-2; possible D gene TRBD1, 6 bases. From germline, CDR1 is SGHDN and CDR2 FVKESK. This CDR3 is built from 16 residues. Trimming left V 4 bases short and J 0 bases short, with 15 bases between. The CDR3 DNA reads TGTGCCAGCAGCCCTACTGGGGGCTTAGCTAACTATGGCTACACCTTC. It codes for CASSPTGGLANYGYTF.

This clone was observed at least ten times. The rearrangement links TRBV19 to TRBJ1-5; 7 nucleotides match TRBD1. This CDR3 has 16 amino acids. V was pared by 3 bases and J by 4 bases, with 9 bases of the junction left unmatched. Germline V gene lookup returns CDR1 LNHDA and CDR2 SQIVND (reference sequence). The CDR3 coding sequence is TGTGCCAGTAGTATCCAGCCGTCAGGGGGGAATCAGCCCCAGCATTTT. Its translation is CASSIQPSGGNQPQHF.

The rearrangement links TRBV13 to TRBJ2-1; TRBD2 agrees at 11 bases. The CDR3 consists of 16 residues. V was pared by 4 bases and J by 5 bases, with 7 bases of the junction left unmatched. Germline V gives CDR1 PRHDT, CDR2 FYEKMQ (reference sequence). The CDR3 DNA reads TGTGCCAGCAGCTACTACAGACTAGCGGGGAACAATGAGCAGTTCTTC. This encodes CASSYYRLAGNNEQFF.

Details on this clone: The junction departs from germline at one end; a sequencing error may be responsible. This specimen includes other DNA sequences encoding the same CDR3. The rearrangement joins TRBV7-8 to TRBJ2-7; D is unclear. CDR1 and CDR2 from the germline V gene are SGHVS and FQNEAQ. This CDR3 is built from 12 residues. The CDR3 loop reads CASSRLDYEQYF. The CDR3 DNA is TGTGCAAGCAGCCGACTGGACTACGAGCAGTACTTC.

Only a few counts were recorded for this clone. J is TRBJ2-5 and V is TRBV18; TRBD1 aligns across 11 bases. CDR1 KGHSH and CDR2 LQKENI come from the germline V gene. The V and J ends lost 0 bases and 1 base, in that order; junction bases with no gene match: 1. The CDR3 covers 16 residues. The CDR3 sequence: CASSPPGQGVQETQYF. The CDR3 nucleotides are TGTGCCAGCTCACCACCGGGACAGGGGGTCCAAGAGACCCAGTACTTC.

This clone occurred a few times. CDR3 DNA: TGTGCCAGCAGTGAATGGGGTAGCGGGCGCTGGGGCGAGCAGTACTTC. Its translation: CASSEWGSGRWGEQYF. The rearrangement uses TRBV2 and TRBJ2-7; 7 bases match TRBD2. Germline CDR1 reads SNHLY; CDR2 reads FYNNEI. V gave up 2 bases and J gave up 6 bases; unmatched junction bases: 13. The CDR3 sequence is 16 residues long.

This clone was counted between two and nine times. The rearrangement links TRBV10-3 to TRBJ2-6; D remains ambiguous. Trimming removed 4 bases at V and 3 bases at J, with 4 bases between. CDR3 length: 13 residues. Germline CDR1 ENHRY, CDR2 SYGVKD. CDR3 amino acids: CAISGGGANVLTF. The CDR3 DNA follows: TGTGCCATCAGTGGAGGTGGGGCCAACGTCCTGACTTTC.

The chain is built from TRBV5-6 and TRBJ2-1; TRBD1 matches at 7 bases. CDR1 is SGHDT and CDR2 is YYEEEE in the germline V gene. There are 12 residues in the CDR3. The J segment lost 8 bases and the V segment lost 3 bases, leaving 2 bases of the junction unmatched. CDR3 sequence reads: CASSWTGDEQFF. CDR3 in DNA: TGTGCCAGCAGCTGGACAGGCGATGAGCAGTTCTTC.

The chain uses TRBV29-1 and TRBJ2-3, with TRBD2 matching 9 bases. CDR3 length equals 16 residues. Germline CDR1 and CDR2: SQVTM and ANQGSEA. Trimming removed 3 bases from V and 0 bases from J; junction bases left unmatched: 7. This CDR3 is CSVDGSSGTSTDTQYF. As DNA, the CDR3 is TGCAGCGTTGATGGGTCTAGCGGGACAAGCACAGATACGCAGTATTTT.

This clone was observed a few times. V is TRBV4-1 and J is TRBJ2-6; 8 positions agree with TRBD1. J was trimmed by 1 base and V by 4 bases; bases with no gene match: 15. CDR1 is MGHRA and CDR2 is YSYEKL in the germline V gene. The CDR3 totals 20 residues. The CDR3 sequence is CASSRHPTGVDFSGANVLTF. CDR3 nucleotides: TGCGCCAGCAGCCGCCATCCGACAGGGGTTGACTTTTCTGGGGCCAACGTCCTGACTTTC.